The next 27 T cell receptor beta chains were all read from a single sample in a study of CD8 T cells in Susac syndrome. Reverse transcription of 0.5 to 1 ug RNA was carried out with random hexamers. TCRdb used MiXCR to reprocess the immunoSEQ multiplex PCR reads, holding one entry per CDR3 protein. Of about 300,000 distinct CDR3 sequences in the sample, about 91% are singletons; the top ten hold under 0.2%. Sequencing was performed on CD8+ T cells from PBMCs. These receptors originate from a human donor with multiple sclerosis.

Here the CDR3 DNA reads TGTGCCAGCAGTTACGTAGCGGGAGTTGAGCAGTTCTTC. As protein: CASSYVAGVEQFF. This rearrangement joins TRBV6-5 to TRBJ2-1; 9 nucleotides agree with TRBD2. V was pared by 2 bases and J by 9 bases, with 2 bases of the junction left unmatched. Germline V lookup: CDR1 MNHEY, CDR2 SVGAGI. The CDR3 spans 13 residues.

The CDR3 nucleotides read TGTGCCAGCAGTACAGGAGGCCCCGGGGCCCAGTACTTC. Amino acid sequence: CASSTGGPGAQYF. The chain joins TRBV6-1 to TRBJ2-5, with D perhaps assigned TRBD1 or TRBD2 (5 bases each). CDR3 length equals 13 residues. Deletions cut 5 bases from V and 9 bases from J, with 16 bases between. Germline CDR1 reads MNHNS; CDR2 reads SASEGT.

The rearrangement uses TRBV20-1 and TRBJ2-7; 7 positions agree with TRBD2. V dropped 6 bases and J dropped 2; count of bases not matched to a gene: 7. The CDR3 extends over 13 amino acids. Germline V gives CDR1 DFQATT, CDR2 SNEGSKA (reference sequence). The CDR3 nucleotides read TGCAGTGCCAAAGAGGCGGGGGCCTACGAGCAGTACTTC. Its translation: CSAKEAGAYEQYF.

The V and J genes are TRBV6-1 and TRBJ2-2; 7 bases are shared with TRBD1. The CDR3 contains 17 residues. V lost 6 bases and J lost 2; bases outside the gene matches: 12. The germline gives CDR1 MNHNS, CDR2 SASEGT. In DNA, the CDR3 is TGTGCCAGCAGCGGACAAGGGGGCGTCAGAAACACCGGGGAGCTGTTTTTT. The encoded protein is CASSGQGGVRNTGELFF.

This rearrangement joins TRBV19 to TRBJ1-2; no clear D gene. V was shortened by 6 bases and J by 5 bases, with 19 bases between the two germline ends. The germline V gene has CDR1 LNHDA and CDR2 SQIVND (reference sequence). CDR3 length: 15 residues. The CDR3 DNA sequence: TGTGCCAGTAGCGACCCGGCCCTTCCAAGATATGGCTACACCTTC. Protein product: CASSDPALPRYGYTF.

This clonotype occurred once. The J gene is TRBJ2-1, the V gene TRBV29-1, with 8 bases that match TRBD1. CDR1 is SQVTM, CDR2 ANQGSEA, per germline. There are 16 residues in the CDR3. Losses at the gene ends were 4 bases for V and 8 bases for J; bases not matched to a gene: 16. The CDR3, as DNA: TGCAGCGTTGCAGGGGGCGAATTTATCCTCGCGGATGAGCAGTTCTTC. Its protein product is CSVAGGEFILADEQFF.

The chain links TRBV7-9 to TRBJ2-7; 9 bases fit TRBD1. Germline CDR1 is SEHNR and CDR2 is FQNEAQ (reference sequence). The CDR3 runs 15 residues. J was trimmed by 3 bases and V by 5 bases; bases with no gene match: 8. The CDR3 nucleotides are TGTGCCAGCAGCCCAGGGACAGGGATTTTCTACGAGCAGTACTTC. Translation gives CASSPGTGIFYEQYF.

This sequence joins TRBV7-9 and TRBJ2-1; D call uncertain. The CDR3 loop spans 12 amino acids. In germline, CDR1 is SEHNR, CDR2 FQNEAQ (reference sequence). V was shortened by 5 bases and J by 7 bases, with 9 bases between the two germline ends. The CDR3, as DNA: TGTGCCAGCAGCGGGATGCGTAATGAGCAGTTCTTC. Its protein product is CASSGMRNEQFF.

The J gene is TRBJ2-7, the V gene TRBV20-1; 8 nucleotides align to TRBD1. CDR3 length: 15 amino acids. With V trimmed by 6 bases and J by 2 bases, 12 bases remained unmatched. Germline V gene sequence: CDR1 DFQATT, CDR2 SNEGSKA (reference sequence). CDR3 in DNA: TGCAGTGCCCCAAAGGCGCAGGGGGCGCCCTACGAGCAGTACTTC. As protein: CSAPKAQGAPYEQYF.

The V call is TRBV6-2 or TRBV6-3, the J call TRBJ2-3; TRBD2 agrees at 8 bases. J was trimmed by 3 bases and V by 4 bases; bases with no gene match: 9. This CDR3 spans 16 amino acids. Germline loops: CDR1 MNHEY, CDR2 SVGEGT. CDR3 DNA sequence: TGTGCCAGCAGTTGGTCTAGCGGGCTCGGGACAGATACGCAGTATTTT. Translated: CASSWSSGLGTDTQYF.

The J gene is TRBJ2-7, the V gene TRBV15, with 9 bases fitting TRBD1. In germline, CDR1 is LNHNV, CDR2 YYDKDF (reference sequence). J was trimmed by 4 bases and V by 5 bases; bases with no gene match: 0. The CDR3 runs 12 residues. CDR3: CATSGTGYEQYF. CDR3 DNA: TGTGCCACCAGCGGGACAGGGTACGAGCAGTACTTC.

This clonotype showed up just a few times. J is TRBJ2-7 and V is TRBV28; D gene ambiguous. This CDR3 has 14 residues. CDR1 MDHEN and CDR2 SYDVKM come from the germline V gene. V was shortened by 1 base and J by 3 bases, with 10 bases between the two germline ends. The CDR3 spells CASSLSLGGYEQYF. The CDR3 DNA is TGTGCCAGCAGTTTATCCCTAGGCGGCTACGAGCAGTACTTC. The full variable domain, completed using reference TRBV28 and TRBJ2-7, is DVKVTQSSRYLVKRTGEKVFLECVQDMDHENMFWYRQDPGLGLRLIYFSYDVKMKEKGDIPEGYSVSREKKERFSLILESASTNQTSMYLCASSLSLGGYEQYFGPGTRLTVT.

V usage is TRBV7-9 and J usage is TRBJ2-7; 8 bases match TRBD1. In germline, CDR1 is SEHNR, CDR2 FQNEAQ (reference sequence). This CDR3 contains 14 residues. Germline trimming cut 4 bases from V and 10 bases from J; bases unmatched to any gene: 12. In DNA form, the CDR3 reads TGTGCCAGCAGCTCGGACAGGGACGTACGGTGCCAGTACTTC. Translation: CASSSDRDVRCQYF. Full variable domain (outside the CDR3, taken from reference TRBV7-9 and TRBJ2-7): DTGVSQNPRHKITKRGQNVTFRCDPISEHNRLYWYRQTLGQGPEFLTYFQNEAQLEKSRLLSDRFSAERPKGSFSTLEIQRTEQGDSAMYLCASSSDRDVRCQYFGPGTRLTVT.

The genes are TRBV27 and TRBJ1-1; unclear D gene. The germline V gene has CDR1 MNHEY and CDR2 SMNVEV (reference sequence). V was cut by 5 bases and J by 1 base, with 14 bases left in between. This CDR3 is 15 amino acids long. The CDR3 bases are TGTGCCAGCAGTCAAACTCAGATGTCGAACACTGAAGCTTTCTTT. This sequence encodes CASSQTQMSNTEAFF.

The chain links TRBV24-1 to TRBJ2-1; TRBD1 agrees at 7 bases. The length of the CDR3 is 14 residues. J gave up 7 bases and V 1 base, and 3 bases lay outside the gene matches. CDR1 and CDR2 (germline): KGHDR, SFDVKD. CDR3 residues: CATSDFNRGNEQFF. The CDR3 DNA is TGTGCCACCAGTGATTTTAACAGGGGTAATGAGCAGTTCTTC.

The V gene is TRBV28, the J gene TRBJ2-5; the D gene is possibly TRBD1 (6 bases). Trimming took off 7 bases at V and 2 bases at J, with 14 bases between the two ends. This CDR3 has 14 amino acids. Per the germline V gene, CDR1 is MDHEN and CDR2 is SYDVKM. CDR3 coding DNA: TGTGCCAGCACCCTAGGGGGACCACAAGAGACCCAGTACTTC. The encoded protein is CASTLGGPQETQYF.

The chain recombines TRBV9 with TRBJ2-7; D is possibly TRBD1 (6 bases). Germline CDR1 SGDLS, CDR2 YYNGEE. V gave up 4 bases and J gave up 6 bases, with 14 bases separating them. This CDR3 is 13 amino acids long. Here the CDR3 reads CASSPGQPGEQYF. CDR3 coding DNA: TGTGCCAGCAGCCCAGGACAGCCCGGCGAGCAGTACTTC.

CDR3 sequence (DNA): TGTGCCAGCAGCCCTTTTCCCAGGGAGACCGGGGAGCTGTTTTTT. As protein: CASSPFPRETGELFF. V is TRBV14 and J is TRBJ2-2; perhaps D is TRBD1 or TRBD2 (5 bases each). The CDR3 contains 15 residues. Trimming removed 4 bases from V and 5 bases from J, with 14 bases in between. CDR1 is SGHDN and CDR2 is FVKESK in the germline V gene. Drawing the rest from reference TRBV14 and TRBJ2-2, the complete variable domain is EAGVTQFPSHSVIEKGQTVTLRCDPISGHDNLYWYRRVMGKEIKFLLHFVKESKQDESGMPNNRFLAERTGGTYSTLKVQPAELEDSGVYFCASSPFPRETGELFFGEGSRLTVL.

DNA for the CDR3: TGTGCCAGCAGTACCCTTGACCCATCCAACGTCCTGACTTTC. Its protein product is CASSTLDPSNVLTF. The chain employs TRBV6-5 and TRBJ2-6; D unresolved. V lost 5 bases and J 8 bases, leaving 13 bases between the germline ends. CDR1 and CDR2 from the germline V gene are MNHEY and SVGAGI. The length of the CDR3 is 14 residues.

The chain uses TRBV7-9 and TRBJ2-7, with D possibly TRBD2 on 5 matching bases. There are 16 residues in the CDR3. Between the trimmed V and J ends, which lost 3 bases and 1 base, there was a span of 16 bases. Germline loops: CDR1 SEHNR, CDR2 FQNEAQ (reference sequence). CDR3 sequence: CASSFDGRTPSYEQYF. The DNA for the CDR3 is TGTGCCAGCAGCTTCGACGGACGGACTCCATCCTACGAGCAGTACTTC.

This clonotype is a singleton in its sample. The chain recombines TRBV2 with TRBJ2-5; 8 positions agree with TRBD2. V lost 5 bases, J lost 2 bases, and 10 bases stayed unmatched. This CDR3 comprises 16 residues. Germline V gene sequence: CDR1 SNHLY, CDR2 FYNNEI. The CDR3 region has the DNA TGTGCCAGCAGTCGACCGAGCGGGAGTCCTCAAGAGACCCAGTACTTC. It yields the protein CASSRPSGSPQETQYF.

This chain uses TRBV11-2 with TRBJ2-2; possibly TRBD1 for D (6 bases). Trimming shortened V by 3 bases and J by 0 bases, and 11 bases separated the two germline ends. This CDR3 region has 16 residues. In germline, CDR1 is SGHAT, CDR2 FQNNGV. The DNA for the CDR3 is TGTGCCAGCAGCTTCCACAGGGACGCGAACACCGGGGAGCTGTTTTTT. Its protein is CASSFHRDANTGELFF. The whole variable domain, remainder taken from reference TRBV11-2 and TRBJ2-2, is EAGVAQSPRYKIIEKRQSVAFWCNPISGHATLYWYQQILGQGPKLLIQFQNNGVVDDSQLPKDRFSAERLKGVDSTLKIQPAKLEDSAVYLCASSFHRDANTGELFFGEGSRLTVL.

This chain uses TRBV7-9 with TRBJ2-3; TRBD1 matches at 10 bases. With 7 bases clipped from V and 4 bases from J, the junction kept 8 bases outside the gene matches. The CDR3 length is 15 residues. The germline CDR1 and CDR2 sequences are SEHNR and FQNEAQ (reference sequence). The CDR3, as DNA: TGTGCCAGCACCCTCCGGGACAGGGGTCCAGATACGCAGTATTTT. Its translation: CASTLRDRGPDTQYF.

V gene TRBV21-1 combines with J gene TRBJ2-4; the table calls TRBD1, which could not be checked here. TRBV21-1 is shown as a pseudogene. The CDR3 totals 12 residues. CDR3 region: CARQGGKNIQYF. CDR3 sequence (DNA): TGTGCCAGACAGGGGGGCAAAAACATTCAGTACTTC.

The CDR3 region is CARGVPDQPQHF. In nucleotides, the CDR3 is TGTGCAAGAGGAGTGCCCGATCAGCCCCAGCATTTT. This chain joins TRBV9 and TRBJ1-5, with D uncertain. The CDR3 loop spans 12 amino acids. The germline gives CDR1 SGDLS, CDR2 YYNGEE. The whole variable domain, filled in from reference TRBV9 and TRBJ1-5, reads DSGVTQTPKHLITATGQRVTLRCSPRSGDLSVYWYQQSLDQGLQFLIQYYNGEERAKGNILERFSAQQFPDLHSELNLSSLELGDSALYFCARGVPDQPQHFGDGTRLSIL.

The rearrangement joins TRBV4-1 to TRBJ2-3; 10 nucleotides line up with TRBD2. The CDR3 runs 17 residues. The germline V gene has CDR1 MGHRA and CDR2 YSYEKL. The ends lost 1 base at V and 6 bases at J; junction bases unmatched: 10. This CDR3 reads CASSQGPLAGAVDTQYF. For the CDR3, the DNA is TGCGCCAGCAGCCAAGGTCCCCTAGCGGGAGCTGTCGATACGCAGTATTTT.

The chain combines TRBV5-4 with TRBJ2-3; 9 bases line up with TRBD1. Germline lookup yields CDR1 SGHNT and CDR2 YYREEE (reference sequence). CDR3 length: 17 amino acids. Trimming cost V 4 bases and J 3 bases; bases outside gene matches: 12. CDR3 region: CASSPGTHRGRTDTQYF. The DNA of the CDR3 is TGTGCCAGCAGCCCGGGAACACACAGGGGGCGAACAGATACGCAGTATTTT.